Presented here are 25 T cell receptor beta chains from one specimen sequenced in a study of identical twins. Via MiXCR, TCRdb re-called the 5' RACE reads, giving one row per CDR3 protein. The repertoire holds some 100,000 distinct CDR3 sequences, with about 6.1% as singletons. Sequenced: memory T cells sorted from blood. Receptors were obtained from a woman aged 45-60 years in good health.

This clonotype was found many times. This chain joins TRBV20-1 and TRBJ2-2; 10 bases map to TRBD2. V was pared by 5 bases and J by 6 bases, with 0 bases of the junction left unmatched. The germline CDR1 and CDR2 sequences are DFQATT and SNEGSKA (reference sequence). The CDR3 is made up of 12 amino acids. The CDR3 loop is CSAGLAAGELFF. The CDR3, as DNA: TGCAGTGCTGGACTAGCGGCCGGGGAGCTGTTTTTT.

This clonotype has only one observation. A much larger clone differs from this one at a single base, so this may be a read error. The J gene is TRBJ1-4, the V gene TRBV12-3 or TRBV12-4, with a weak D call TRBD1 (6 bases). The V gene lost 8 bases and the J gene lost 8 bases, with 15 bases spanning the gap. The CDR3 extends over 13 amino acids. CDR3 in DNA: TGTGCCAGCCGTGCCTACAGGGCCGAAAAACTGTTTTTT. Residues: CASRAYRAEKLFF.

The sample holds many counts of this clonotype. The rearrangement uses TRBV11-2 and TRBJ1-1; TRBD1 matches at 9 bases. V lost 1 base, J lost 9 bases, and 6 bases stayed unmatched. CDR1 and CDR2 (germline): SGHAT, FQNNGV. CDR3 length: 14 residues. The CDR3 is CASSLARGTGKAFF. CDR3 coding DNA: TGTGCCAGCAGCTTAGCCCGCGGGACAGGGAAAGCTTTCTTT.

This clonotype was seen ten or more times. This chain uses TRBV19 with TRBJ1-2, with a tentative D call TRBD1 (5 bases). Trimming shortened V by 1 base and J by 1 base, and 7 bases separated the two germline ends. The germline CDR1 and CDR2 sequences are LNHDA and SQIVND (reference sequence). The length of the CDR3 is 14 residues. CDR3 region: CASSIATVNYGYTF. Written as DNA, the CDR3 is TGTGCCAGTAGTATAGCGACAGTTAACTATGGCTACACCTTC.

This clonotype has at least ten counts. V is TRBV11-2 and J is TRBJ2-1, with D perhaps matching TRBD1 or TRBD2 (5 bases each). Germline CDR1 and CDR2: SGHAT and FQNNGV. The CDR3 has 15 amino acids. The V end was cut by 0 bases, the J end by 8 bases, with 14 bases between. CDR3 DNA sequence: TGTGCCAGCAGCTTAGATCGGAGCCGGGGCGATGAGCAGTTCTTC. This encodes CASSLDRSRGDEQFF.

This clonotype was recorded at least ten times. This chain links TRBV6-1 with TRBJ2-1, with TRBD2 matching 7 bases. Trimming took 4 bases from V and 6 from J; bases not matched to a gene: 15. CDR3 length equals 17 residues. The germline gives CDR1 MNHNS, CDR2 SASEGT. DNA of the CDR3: TGTGCCAGCAGTGGGGAGAGCGGGATCGGACCCTCCAATGAGCAGTTCTTC. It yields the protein CASSGESGIGPSNEQFF.

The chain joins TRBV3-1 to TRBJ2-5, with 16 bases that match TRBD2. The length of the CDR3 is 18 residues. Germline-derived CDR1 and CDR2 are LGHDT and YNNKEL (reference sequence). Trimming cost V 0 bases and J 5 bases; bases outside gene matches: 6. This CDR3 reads CASSQEGTSGRARETQYF. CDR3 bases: TGTGCCAGCAGCCAAGAGGGGACTAGCGGGAGGGCCCGGGAGACCCAGTACTTC.

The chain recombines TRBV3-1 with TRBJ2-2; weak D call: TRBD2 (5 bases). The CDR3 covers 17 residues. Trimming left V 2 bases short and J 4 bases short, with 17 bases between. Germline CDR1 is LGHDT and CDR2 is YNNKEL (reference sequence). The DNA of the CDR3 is TGTGCCAGCAGCCAACTGCCAGCCGGCGGGCTCACCGGGGAGCTGTTTTTT. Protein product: CASSQLPAGGLTGELFF.

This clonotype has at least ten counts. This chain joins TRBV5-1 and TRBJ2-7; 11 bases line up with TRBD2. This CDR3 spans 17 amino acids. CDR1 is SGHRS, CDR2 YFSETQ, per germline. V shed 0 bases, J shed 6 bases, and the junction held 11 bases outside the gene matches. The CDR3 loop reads CASSLAADSGRAAEQYF. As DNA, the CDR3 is TGCGCCAGCAGCTTGGCCGCGGATAGCGGGAGGGCCGCCGAGCAGTACTTC. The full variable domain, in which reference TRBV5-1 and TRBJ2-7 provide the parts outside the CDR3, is KAGVTQTPRYLIKTRGQQVTLSCSPISGHRSVSWYQQTPGQGLQFLFEYFSETQRNKGNFPGRFSGRQFSNSRSEMNVSTLELGDSALYLCASSLAADSGRAAEQYFGPGTRLTVT.

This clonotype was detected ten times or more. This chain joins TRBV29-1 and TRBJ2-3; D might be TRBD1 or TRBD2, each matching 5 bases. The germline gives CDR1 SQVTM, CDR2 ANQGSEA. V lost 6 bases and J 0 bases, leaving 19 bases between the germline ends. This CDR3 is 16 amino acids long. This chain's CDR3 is CSVLRPRDLSTDTQYF. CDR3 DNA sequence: TGCAGCGTCCTACGCCCCCGGGACCTTAGCACAGATACGCAGTATTTT.

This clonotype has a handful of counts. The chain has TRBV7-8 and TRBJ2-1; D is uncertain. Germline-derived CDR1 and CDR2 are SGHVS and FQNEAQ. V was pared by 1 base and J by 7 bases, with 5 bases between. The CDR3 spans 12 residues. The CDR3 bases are TGTGCCAGCAGCTTAGACACGAATGAGCAGTTCTTC. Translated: CASSLDTNEQFF.

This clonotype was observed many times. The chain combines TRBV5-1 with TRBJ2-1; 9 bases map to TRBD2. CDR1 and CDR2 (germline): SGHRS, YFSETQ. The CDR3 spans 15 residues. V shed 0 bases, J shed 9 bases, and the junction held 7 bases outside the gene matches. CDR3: CASSLDGGRVGEQFF. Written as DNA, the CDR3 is TGCGCCAGCAGCTTGGACGGCGGGAGGGTCGGTGAGCAGTTCTTC. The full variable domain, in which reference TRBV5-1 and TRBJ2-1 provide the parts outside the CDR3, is KAGVTQTPRYLIKTRGQQVTLSCSPISGHRSVSWYQQTPGQGLQFLFEYFSETQRNKGNFPGRFSGRQFSNSRSEMNVSTLELGDSALYLCASSLDGGRVGEQFFGPGTRLTVL.

CDR3 in amino acids: CAWSLGPMNTEAFF. Here the CDR3 DNA reads TGTGCCTGGAGTTTGGGACCTATGAACACTGAAGCTTTCTTT. V gene TRBV30 combines with J gene TRBJ1-1, with TRBD1 as a possible D gene (5 bases). V lost 2 bases and J lost 0, with 10 bases in between. This CDR3 is built from 14 residues. Germline loops: CDR1 GTSNPN, CDR2 SVGIG (reference sequence).

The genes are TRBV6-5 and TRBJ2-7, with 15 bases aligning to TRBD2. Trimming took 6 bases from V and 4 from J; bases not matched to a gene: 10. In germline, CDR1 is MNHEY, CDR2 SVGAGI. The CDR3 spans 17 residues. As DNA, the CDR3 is TGTGCCAGCAGACCGCCGGGACTAGCGGGAGGCTCTTACGAGCAGTACGTC. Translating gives CASRPPGLAGGSYEQYV.

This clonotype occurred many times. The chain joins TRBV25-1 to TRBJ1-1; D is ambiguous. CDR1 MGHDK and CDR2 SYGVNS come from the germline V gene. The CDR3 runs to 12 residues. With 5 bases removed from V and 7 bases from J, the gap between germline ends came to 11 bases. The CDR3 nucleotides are TGTGCCAGCAGTAGGGCGAAAAATGAAGCTTTCTTT. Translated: CASSRAKNEAFF.

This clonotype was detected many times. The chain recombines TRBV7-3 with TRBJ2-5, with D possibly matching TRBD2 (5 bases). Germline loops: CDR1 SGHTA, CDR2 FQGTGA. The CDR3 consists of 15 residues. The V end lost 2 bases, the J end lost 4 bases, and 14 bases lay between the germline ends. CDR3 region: CASSLALEGRETQYF. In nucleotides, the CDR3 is TGTGCCAGCAGCTTAGCACTAGAGGGTCGAGAGACCCAGTACTTC.

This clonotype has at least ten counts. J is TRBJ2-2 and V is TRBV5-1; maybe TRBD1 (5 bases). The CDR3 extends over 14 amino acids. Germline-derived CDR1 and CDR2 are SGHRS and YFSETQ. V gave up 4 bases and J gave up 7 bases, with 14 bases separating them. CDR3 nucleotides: TGCGCCAGCAGCGGGGCAGGGCATAACGGGGAGCTGTTTTTT. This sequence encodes CASSGAGHNGELFF.

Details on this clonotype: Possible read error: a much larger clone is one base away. The CDR3: CTSSSRTRFSEQFF. The CDR3 DNA reads TGTACCAGCAGCTCCCGGACTAGGTTTAGTGAGCAGTTCTTC. V is TRBV11-2 and J is TRBJ2-1, with TRBD2 identical over 7 bases. The CDR3 totals 14 residues. Germline V gene lookup returns CDR1 SGHAT and CDR2 FQNNGV.

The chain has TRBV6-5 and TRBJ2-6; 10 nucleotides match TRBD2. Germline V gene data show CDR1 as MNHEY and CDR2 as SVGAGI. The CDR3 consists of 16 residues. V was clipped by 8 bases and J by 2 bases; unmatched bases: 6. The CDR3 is CASQASGSAGANVLTF. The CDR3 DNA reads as TGTGCCAGCCAGGCTAGCGGGAGTGCTGGGGCCAACGTCCTGACTTTC.

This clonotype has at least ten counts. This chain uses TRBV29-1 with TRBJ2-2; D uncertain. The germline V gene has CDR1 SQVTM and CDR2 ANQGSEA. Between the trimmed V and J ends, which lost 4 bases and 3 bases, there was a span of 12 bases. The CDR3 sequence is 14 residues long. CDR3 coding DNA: TGCAGCGTTGTACCGAGCAGCTACACCGGGGAGCTGTTTTTT. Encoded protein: CSVVPSSYTGELFF.

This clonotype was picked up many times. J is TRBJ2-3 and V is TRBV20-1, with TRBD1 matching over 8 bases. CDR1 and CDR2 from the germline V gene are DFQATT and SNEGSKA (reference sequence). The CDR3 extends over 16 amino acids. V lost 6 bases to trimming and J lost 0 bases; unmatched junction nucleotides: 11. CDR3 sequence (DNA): TGCAGTGCCAGGGGTGGGGACAGGATTAGCACAGATACGCAGTATTTT. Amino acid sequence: CSARGGDRISTDTQYF.

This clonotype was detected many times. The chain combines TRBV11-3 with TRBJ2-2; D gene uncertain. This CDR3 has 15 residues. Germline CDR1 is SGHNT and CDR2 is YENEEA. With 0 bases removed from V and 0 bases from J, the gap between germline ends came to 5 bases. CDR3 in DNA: TGTGCCAGCAGCTTAGATGGCTCGAACACCGGGGAGCTGTTTTTT. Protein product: CASSLDGSNTGELFF.

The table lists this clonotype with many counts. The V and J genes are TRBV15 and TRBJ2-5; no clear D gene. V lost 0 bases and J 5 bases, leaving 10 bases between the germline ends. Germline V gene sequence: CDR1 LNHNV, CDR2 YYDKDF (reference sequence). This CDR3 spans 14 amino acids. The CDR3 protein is CATSRDYRMETQYF. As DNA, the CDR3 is TGTGCCACCAGCAGAGATTATCGTATGGAGACCCAGTACTTC.

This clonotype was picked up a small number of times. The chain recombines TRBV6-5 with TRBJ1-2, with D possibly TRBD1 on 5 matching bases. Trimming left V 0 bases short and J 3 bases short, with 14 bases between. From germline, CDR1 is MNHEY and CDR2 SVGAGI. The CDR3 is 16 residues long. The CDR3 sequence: CASSYSMAGLDYGYTF. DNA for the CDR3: TGTGCCAGCAGTTACTCGATGGCAGGGTTGGACTATGGCTACACCTTC.

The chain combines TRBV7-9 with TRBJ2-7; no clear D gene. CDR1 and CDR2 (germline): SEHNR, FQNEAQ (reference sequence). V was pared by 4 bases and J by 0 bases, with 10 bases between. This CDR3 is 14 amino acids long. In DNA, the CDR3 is TGTGCCAGCAGCTCACCCCAGAGCTCCTACGAGCAGTACGTC. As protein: CASSSPQSSYEQYV.